The rows below give T cell receptor beta chains drawn from one sample of a study of naive and memory T cell subsets. Via MiXCR, TCRdb re-called the UMI-ligation and nested PCR reads, giving one row per CDR3 protein. Of 25,000 to 30,000 distinct CDR3 sequences in the sample, roughly 10% were seen once. Sequenced sample: effector memory CD4+ T cells from blood. These receptor sequences come from a human donor in good health. The CDR3 runs from the conserved cysteine through the conserved F or W. The D gene is left open where the match is weak. Clone size, where shown, is once, few, many, or a class for clones that have expanded.

v_gene: TRBV29-1; j_gene: TRBJ2-3; d_gene: NA; abundance: few; CDR3aa: CSAKTAGTDTQYF; CDR3nt: TGCAGCGCAAAGACGGCCGGCACAGATACGCAGTATTTT
v_gene: TRBV7-9; j_gene: TRBJ2-7; d_gene: NA; abundance: many; CDR3aa: CASSMVPGHRLGEQYF; CDR3nt: TGTGCCAGCAGCATGGTACCCGGCCACAGACTTGGCGAGCAGTACTTC
v_gene: TRBV7-2; j_gene: TRBJ2-2; d_gene: TRBD1; abundance: many; CDR3aa: CASSPNPGTAHTGELFF; CDR3nt: TGTGCCAGCAGCCCGAATCCAGGGACAGCCCACACCGGGGAGCTGTTTTTT
v_gene: TRBV6-2/TRBV6-3; j_gene: TRBJ2-1; d_gene: TRBD1; abundance: many; CDR3aa: CASSSPGRGRGPHNEQFF; CDR3nt: TGTGCCAGCAGTAGCCCCGGGCGGGGCAGGGGGCCCCACAATGAGCAGTTCTTC
v_gene: TRBV19; j_gene: TRBJ2-7; d_gene: TRBD2; abundance: many; CDR3aa: CASSSAGGGYEQYF; CDR3nt: TGTGCCAGTAGTAGTGCGGGAGGAGGCTACGAGCAGTACTTC
v_gene: TRBV6-5; j_gene: TRBJ2-2; d_gene: TRBD2; abundance: NA; CDR3aa: CASRADTRGGTSGELFF; CDR3nt: TGTGCCAGCAGAGCCGATACGCGGGGAGGGACCTCCGGGGAGCTGTTTTTT
v_gene: TRBV7-6; j_gene: TRBJ2-3; d_gene: NA; abundance: NA; CDR3aa: CASSLAATPTDTQYF; CDR3nt: TGTGCCAGCAGCTTAGCGGCAACTCCCACAGATACGCAGTATTTT
v_gene: TRBV21-1; j_gene: TRBJ2-3; d_gene: NA; abundance: NA; CDR3aa: CASSRVHRESATTDTQYF; CDR3nt: TGTGCCAGCAGCAGAGTCCACAGGGAGTCGGCTACCACAGATACGCAGTATTTT
v_gene: TRBV5-1; j_gene: TRBJ2-5; d_gene: NA; abundance: NA; CDR3aa: CASSLSGQETQYF; CDR3nt: TGCGCCAGCAGCTTGAGCGGCCAAGAGACCCAGTACTTC
v_gene: TRBV7-3; j_gene: TRBJ1-6; d_gene: TRBD1; abundance: NA; CDR3aa: CASSRDSNSPLHF; CDR3nt: TGTGCCAGCAGTCGGGACAGTAATTCACCCCTCCACTTT
v_gene: TRBV30; j_gene: TRBJ2-1; d_gene: TRBD2; abundance: many; CDR3aa: CAYLAGSDEQFF; CDR3nt: TGTGCCTATCTAGCGGGGAGCGATGAGCAGTTCTTC
v_gene: TRBV28; j_gene: TRBJ2-7; d_gene: NA; abundance: many; CDR3aa: CASRGAVYEQYF; CDR3nt: TGTGCCAGCAGGGGCGCGGTCTACGAGCAGTACTTC
v_gene: TRBV6-1; j_gene: TRBJ2-1; d_gene: NA; abundance: NA; CDR3aa: CASRAGTMGLAEQFF; CDR3nt: TGTGCCAGCAGAGCCGGGACGATGGGGCTAGCTGAGCAGTTCTTC
v_gene: TRBV11-2; j_gene: TRBJ2-5; d_gene: NA; abundance: NA; CDR3aa: CASSALLETQYF; CDR3nt: TGTGCCAGCAGCGCCCTTTTAGAGACCCAGTACTTC
v_gene: TRBV24-1; j_gene: TRBJ2-1; d_gene: TRBD1; abundance: many; CDR3aa: CATSDMSRDSNEQFF; CDR3nt: TGTGCCACCAGTGATATGTCCCGGGACAGTAATGAGCAGTTCTTC
v_gene: TRBV5-1; j_gene: TRBJ2-4; d_gene: NA; abundance: NA; CDR3aa: CASQGDEAKNIQYF; CDR3nt: TGCGCCAGCCAAGGGGACGAAGCCAAAAACATTCAGTACTTC
v_gene: TRBV19; j_gene: TRBJ2-3; d_gene: NA; abundance: few; CDR3aa: CASSIGLSDTQYF; CDR3nt: TGTGCCAGTAGTATAGGACTATCAGATACGCAGTATTTT
v_gene: TRBV27; j_gene: TRBJ1-6; d_gene: TRBD1; abundance: few; CDR3aa: CASSLRRDRANSPLHF; CDR3nt: TGTGCCAGCAGTTTACGCCGGGACAGGGCTAATTCACCCCTCCACTTT
v_gene: TRBV5-4; j_gene: TRBJ2-7; d_gene: NA; abundance: few; CDR3aa: CASSLATDPSYEQYF; CDR3nt: TGTGCCAGCAGCTTGGCTACTGACCCCTCCTACGAGCAGTACTTC
v_gene: TRBV12-3/TRBV12-4; j_gene: TRBJ2-2; d_gene: NA; abundance: few; CDR3aa: CASSLVWKTNTGELFF; CDR3nt: TGTGCCAGCAGTTTAGTCTGGAAAACGAACACCGGGGAGCTGTTTTTT
v_gene: TRBV7-3; j_gene: TRBJ2-6; d_gene: TRBD2; abundance: many; CDR3aa: CASSYAGGSGANVLTF; CDR3nt: TGTGCCAGCAGCTACGCGGGGGGGAGTGGGGCCAACGTCCTGACTTTC
v_gene: TRBV7-3; j_gene: TRBJ1-2; d_gene: NA; abundance: few; CDR3aa: CASSKTSAYGYTF; CDR3nt: TGTGCCAGCAGCAAAACAAGTGCCTATGGCTACACCTTC
v_gene: TRBV4-2; j_gene: TRBJ2-3; d_gene: NA; abundance: NA; CDR3aa: CASSQDRGRSPRDTQYF; CDR3nt: TGTGCCAGCAGCCAAGATAGGGGGAGAAGCCCCAGAGATACGCAGTATTTT
v_gene: TRBV5-5; j_gene: TRBJ2-7; d_gene: NA; abundance: many; CDR3aa: CASSTPQGRGEQYF; CDR3nt: TGTGCCAGCAGCACCCCACAGGGGAGGGGCGAGCAGTACTTC
v_gene: TRBV4-1; j_gene: TRBJ2-4; d_gene: TRBD1; abundance: many; CDR3aa: CASSQGGGTGYQNIQYF; CDR3nt: TGCGCCAGCAGCCAAGGCGGTGGGACAGGGTACCAAAACATTCAGTACTTC
v_gene: TRBV20-1; j_gene: TRBJ2-3; d_gene: NA; abundance: many; CDR3aa: CSASPARRKNTDTQYF; CDR3nt: TGCAGTGCTAGTCCCGCTAGGCGGAAAAACACAGATACGCAGTATTTT
v_gene: TRBV7-8; j_gene: TRBJ1-2; d_gene: NA; abundance: few; CDR3aa: CASSLEVVSIYGYTF; CDR3nt: TGTGCCAGCAGCTTAGAAGTGGTCAGCATCTATGGCTACACCTTC
v_gene: TRBV7-9; j_gene: TRBJ1-1; d_gene: NA; abundance: medium-sized; CDR3aa: CASSRYGKDTEAFF; CDR3nt: TGTGCCAGCAGCCGTTACGGAAAAGACACTGAAGCTTTCTTT
v_gene: TRBV12-3/TRBV12-4; j_gene: TRBJ2-1; d_gene: TRBD2; abundance: many; CDR3aa: CASSRYPWTSGHNEQFF; CDR3nt: TGTGCCAGCAGTCGCTACCCCTGGACTAGCGGTCACAATGAGCAGTTCTTC
v_gene: TRBV5-1; j_gene: TRBJ2-1; d_gene: TRBD1; abundance: NA; CDR3aa: CASSLLGQGRDEQFF; CDR3nt: TGCGCCAGCAGCTTGCTCGGACAGGGTCGGGATGAGCAGTTCTTC
v_gene: TRBV2; j_gene: TRBJ2-1; d_gene: NA; abundance: many; CDR3aa: CASTGHQYNEQFF; CDR3nt: TGTGCCAGCACCGGGCACCAATACAATGAGCAGTTCTTC
v_gene: TRBV20-1; j_gene: TRBJ1-6; d_gene: TRBD1; abundance: NA; CDR3aa: CSASQWTGTKSPLHF; CDR3nt: TGCAGTGCTAGTCAATGGACAGGGACTAAATCACCCCTCCACTTT
v_gene: TRBV3-2; j_gene: TRBJ1-1; d_gene: NA; abundance: NA; CDR3aa: CASSQDPQGDRENTEAFF; CDR3nt: TGTGCCAGCAGCCAAGACCCCCAAGGGGACAGGGAGAACACTGAAGCTTTCTTT
v_gene: TRBV9; j_gene: TRBJ2-2; d_gene: NA; abundance: NA; CDR3aa: CASSVRSTTGELFF; CDR3nt: TGTGCCAGCAGCGTTCGATCTACAACCGGGGAGCTGTTTTTT
v_gene: TRBV7-2; j_gene: TRBJ2-6; d_gene: TRBD2; abundance: many; CDR3aa: CASSLLGGGTGANVLTF; CDR3nt: TGTGCCAGCAGCTTACTAGGCGGGGGGACTGGGGCCAACGTCCTGACTTTC
v_gene: TRBV10-3; j_gene: TRBJ2-7; d_gene: TRBD1; abundance: many; CDR3aa: CAISPDRAPYEQYF; CDR3nt: TGTGCCATCAGCCCCGACAGGGCCCCCTACGAGCAGTACTTC
v_gene: TRBV5-1; j_gene: TRBJ2-5; d_gene: NA; abundance: NA; CDR3aa: CASSLFGAQETQYF; CDR3nt: TGCGCCAGCAGCTTGTTCGGGGCCCAAGAGACCCAGTACTTC
v_gene: TRBV5-1; j_gene: TRBJ2-3; d_gene: TRBD2; abundance: few; CDR3aa: CASSLDLAGASDTQYF; CDR3nt: TGCGCCAGCAGCTTGGATTTAGCGGGAGCTTCAGATACGCAGTATTTT
v_gene: TRBV29-1; j_gene: TRBJ2-2; d_gene: TRBD1; abundance: NA; CDR3aa: CSGWTGMNTGELFF; CDR3nt: TGCAGCGGTTGGACAGGAATGAACACCGGGGAGCTGTTTTTT
v_gene: TRBV7-8; j_gene: TRBJ2-7; d_gene: TRBD1; abundance: NA; CDR3aa: CASSFPGQGQYF; CDR3nt: TGTGCCAGCAGCTTTCCGGGACAGGGGCAGTACTTC
v_gene: TRBV20-1; j_gene: TRBJ2-1; d_gene: NA; abundance: NA; CDR3aa: CSARAGRNNEQFF; CDR3nt: TGCAGTGCTAGGGCGGGCCGAAACAATGAGCAGTTCTTC
v_gene: TRBV11-2; j_gene: TRBJ1-1; d_gene: TRBD1; abundance: few; CDR3aa: CASSRDRGAGDTEAFF; CDR3nt: TGTGCCAGCAGCCGGGACAGAGGGGCCGGGGACACTGAAGCTTTCTTT
v_gene: TRBV5-8; j_gene: TRBJ2-1; d_gene: TRBD1; abundance: many; CDR3aa: CASSLAGTGNNEQFF; CDR3nt: TGTGCCAGCAGCTTGGCCGGGACAGGGAACAATGAGCAGTTCTTC
v_gene: TRBV7-2; j_gene: TRBJ2-5; d_gene: TRBD1; abundance: many; CDR3aa: CASSAQTGAQETQYF; CDR3nt: TGTGCCAGCAGCGCCCAGACAGGGGCCCAAGAGACCCAGTACTTC
v_gene: TRBV10-3; j_gene: TRBJ2-7; d_gene: TRBD2; abundance: NA; CDR3aa: CATSNPGLSTYEQYF; CDR3nt: TGTGCCACCTCCAACCCGGGACTAAGTACCTACGAGCAGTACTTC
v_gene: TRBV7-8; j_gene: TRBJ1-3; d_gene: NA; abundance: many; CDR3aa: CASSLGNSGNTIYF; CDR3nt: TGTGCCAGCAGCTTAGGCAACTCTGGAAACACCATATATTTT
v_gene: TRBV6-2/TRBV6-3; j_gene: TRBJ2-7; d_gene: NA; abundance: NA; CDR3aa: CASSLSPAGRGNDEQYF; CDR3nt: TGTGCCAGCAGTCTAAGCCCCGCCGGTCGGGGAAACGACGAGCAGTACTTC
v_gene: TRBV27; j_gene: TRBJ2-3; d_gene: TRBD2; abundance: few; CDR3aa: CASSSRLAGGRGFDTQYF; CDR3nt: TGTGCCAGCAGTTCACGACTAGCGGGGGGCCGAGGCTTTGATACGCAGTATTTT